These T cell receptor beta chains were read from a single sample in a study of blood T cell repertoires in COVID-19. Assay used: immunoSEQ multiplex PCR; TCRdb lists only in-frame clones, some missing. The sample has 70,000 or so clones; approximately 86% are singletons. Sequenced: peripheral blood. These receptors were collected from a woman aged 50 to 60 with acute or convalescent COVID-19. The CDR3 runs from the conserved cysteine through the conserved F or W.

TRBJ2-7	TRBV6-5	CASRGARVFHEQYF
TRBJ1-1	TRBV27	CASSLLGGRAPNTEAFF
TRBJ1-6	TRBV20-1	CSASSGLSYNSPLHF
TRBJ1-6	TRBV12-3/TRBV12-4	CASRGQGNSPLHF
TRBJ1-2	TRBV18	CASSPNPLVGYGYTF
TRBJ2-5	TRBV28	CASSLGGGGLSQETQYF
TRBJ2-2	TRBV24-1	CATSDFRCTRFRLSNTGELFF
TRBJ1-2	TRBV19	CASSIGGDYGYTF
TRBJ2-2	TRBV21-1	CASSIWGQGDTGELFF
TRBJ2-7	TRBV11-2	CAGSLLGQGAYEQYF
TRBJ1-1	TRBV7-9	CASSPTGLPTEAFF
TRBJ1-5	TRBV6-2/TRBV6-3	CASSWTGNSNQPQHF
TRBJ1-1	TRBV5-6	CASSLAFSRESAFF
TRBJ1-2	TRBV9	CASSADTPSRGYTF